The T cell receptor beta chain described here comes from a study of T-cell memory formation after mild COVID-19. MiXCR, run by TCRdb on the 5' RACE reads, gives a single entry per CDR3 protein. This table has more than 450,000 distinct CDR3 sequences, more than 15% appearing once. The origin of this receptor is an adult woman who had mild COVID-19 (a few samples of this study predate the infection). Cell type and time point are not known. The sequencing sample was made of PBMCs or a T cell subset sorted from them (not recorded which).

The chain's CDR3 is CASSTVGGKSTDTQYF. The CDR3 DNA sequence: TGCGCCAGCAGCACCGTGGGGGGGAAAAGCACAGATACGCAGTATTTT. The chain uses TRBV5-1 and TRBJ2-3, with 7 bases that match TRBD2. The junction had 8 bases not matched to a gene; V was cut back by 4 bases and J by 0 bases. The CDR3 covers 16 residues. CDR1 SGHRS and CDR2 YFSETQ come from the germline V gene.